Listed here is a single TCR beta chain. Sequencing used immunoSEQ multiplex PCR; TCRdb keeps in-frame clones, though not all of them. The data show about 5,100 clones, about 70% seen once. The data stem from a study of OX40 agonist ivuxolimab in advanced cancers. The CDR3 is 14 amino acids. Germline V gene sequence: CDR1 SNHLY, CDR2 FYNNEI. Trimming pared 4 bases from V and 1 base from J, leaving 10 bases between. The origin of this receptor is an adult with an advanced solid tumor such as melanoma, head and neck, liver or kidney cancer. The chain has TRBV2 and TRBJ1-1; D unresolved. This specimen was CD4+ or CD8+ T cells sorted from blood, taken in a trial of the OX40 agonist ivuxolimab. CDR3 nucleotides: TGTGCCAGCAGTGCGTTGGCGGCGAACACTGAAGCTTTCTTT. Translated, it gives CASSALAANTEAFF.